These T cell receptor beta chains were read from a single sample in a study of shared clonotypes between healthy human individuals. The repertoire was sequenced with immunoSEQ multiplex PCR; TCRdb's copy has only in-frame clones and lacks some. The sample gives some 350,000 clones, less than 85% of which show up once; about a tenth is in the top ten. The sample comprised memory CD4+ T cells sorted from blood. Source of these receptors: a man between 25 and 39 years old in good health. Each CDR3 is given with its conserved first and last residue. D genes are given only for firm matches. Clone size is given for some rows only: seen once, a few or many times, or a class if the clone is expanded.

j_gene,d_gene,abundance,len,v_gene,CDR3aa,CDR3nt
TRBJ2-7,TRBD2,-,13,TRBV5-5,CATRTSGSNEQYF,TGTGCCACCAGGACTAGCGGGAGTAACGAGCAGTACTTC
TRBJ2-1,TRBD2,-,13,TRBV5-4,CASSIFLAGEEFF,TGTGCCAGCAGCATCTTCTTAGCGGGAGAAGAGTTCTTC
TRBJ2-3,-,few,11,TRBV20-1,CSERVGDTQYF,TGCAGTGAGAGGGTGGGGGATACGCAGTATTTT
TRBJ2-5,-,-,11,TRBV10-2,CASSEWETQYF,TGCGCCAGCAGTGAGTGGGAGACCCAGTACTTC
TRBJ2-7,-,-,14,TRBV9,CASSVGPTPYEQYF,TGTGCCAGCAGCGTAGGGCCAACACCCTACGAGCAGTACTTC
TRBJ2-5,-,-,15,TRBV11-2,CASSLTAPVQETQYF,TGTGCCAGCAGCTTAACCGCTCCTGTACAAGAGACCCAGTACTTC
TRBJ1-1,-,-,12,TRBV30,CAWRPINTEAFF,TGTGCCTGGAGGCCCATAAACACTGAAGCTTTCTTT
TRBJ2-7,TRBD2,-,18,TRBV7-8,CASSLIEGLAGGYYEQYF,TGTGCCAGCAGCTTAATTGAGGGACTAGCGGGAGGTTACTACGAGCAGTACTTC
TRBJ1-1,-,few,15,TRBV7-9,CASSLSGTLNTEAFF,TGTGCCAGCAGCTTGAGTGGGACCCTGAACACTGAAGCTTTCTTT
TRBJ2-6,TRBD1,-,17,TRBV9,CASSVGQGYSGANVLTF,TGTGCCAGCAGCGTAGGACAGGGGTACTCTGGGGCCAACGTCCTGACTTTC
TRBJ2-7,-,-,15,TRBV5-4,CASSLAERSSYEQYF,TGTGCCAGCAGCTTGGCCGAGCGGAGCTCCTACGAGCAGTACTTC
TRBJ2-5,TRBD1,-,15,TRBV5-4,CASSLGDRGRETQYF,TGTGCCAGCAGCTTGGGGGACAGGGGGCGGGAGACCCAGTACTTC
TRBJ2-4,-,-,14,TRBV4-1,CASSQAGSRRVQYF,TGCGCCAGCAGCCAAGCCGGAAGCCGGAGAGTTCAGTACTTC
TRBJ2-7,TRBD1,-,13,TRBV11-2,CASSRGTAYEQYF,TGTGCCAGCAGCCGTGGGACAGCATACGAGCAGTACTTC
TRBJ2-3,-,few,15,TRBV2,CASTTDSGSKGTQYF,TGTGCCAGCACCACGGACAGTGGGTCTAAGGGTACGCAGTATTTT